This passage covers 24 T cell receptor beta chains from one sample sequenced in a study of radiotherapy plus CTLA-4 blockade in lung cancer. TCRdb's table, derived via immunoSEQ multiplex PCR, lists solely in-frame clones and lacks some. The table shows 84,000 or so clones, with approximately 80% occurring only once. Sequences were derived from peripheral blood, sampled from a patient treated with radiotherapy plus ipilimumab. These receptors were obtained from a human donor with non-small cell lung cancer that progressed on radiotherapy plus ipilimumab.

In DNA form, the CDR3 reads TGTGCCAGCAGAACTACAGGAAATGAAAAACTGTTTTTT. Translation: CASRTTGNEKLFF. The chain couples TRBV28 to TRBJ1-4; tentative D call: TRBD1 (5 bases). Trimming shortened V by 6 bases and J by 5 bases, and 10 bases separated the two germline ends. Germline V gene data show CDR1 as MDHEN and CDR2 as SYDVKM. This CDR3 spans 13 amino acids.

CDR3: CASSALPADQETQYF. The CDR3 bases are TGTGCCAGCTCCGCCCTCCCGGCGGATCAAGAGACCCAGTACTTC. This chain joins TRBV18 and TRBJ2-5; no clear D. V lost 6 bases to trimming and J lost 2 bases, with 16 bases between them. Germline loops: CDR1 KGHSH, CDR2 LQKENI. CDR3 size: 15 residues.

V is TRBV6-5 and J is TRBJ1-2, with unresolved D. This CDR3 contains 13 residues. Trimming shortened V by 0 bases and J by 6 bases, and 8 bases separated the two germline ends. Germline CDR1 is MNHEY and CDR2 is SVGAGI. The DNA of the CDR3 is TGTGCCAGCAGTTACTCGGTTGGGGATGGCTACACCTTC. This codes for CASSYSVGDGYTF.

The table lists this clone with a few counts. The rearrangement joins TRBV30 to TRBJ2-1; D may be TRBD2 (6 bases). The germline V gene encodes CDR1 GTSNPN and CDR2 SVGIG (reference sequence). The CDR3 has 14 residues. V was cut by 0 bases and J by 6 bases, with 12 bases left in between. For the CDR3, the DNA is TGTGCCTGGAGTGTATACGGGAGCGCCAATGAGCAGTTCTTC. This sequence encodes CAWSVYGSANEQFF.

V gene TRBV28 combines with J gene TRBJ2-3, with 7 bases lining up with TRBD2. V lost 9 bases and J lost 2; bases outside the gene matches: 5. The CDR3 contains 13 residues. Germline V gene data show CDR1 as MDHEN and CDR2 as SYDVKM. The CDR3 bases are TGTGCCAGTAGGCGGGGGTCCACAGATACGCAGTATTTT. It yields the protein CASRRGSTDTQYF.

CDR3 sequence: CASSESLGSYNEQFF. In nucleotides, the CDR3 is TGTGCCAGCAGCGAGTCACTAGGGTCCTACAATGAGCAGTTCTTC. The chain has TRBV6-1 and TRBJ2-1; maybe TRBD2 (5 bases). This CDR3 contains 15 residues. CDR1 is MNHNS, CDR2 SASEGT, per germline. Between the trimmed V and J ends, which lost 6 bases and 1 base, there was a span of 13 bases.

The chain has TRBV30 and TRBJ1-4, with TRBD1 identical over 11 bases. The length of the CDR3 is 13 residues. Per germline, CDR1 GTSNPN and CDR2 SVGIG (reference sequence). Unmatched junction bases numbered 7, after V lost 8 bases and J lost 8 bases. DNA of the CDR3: TGTGCCCGAAGGGACAGGGGGGAAGAAAAACTGTTTTTT. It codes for CARRDRGEEKLFF.

The CDR3 protein is CASRPATGSNQPQHF. In nucleotides, the CDR3 is TGTGCCAGCAGACCAGCGACAGGGAGCAATCAGCCCCAGCATTTT. The J gene is TRBJ1-5, the V gene TRBV28, with TRBD1 matching over 7 bases. In germline, CDR1 is MDHEN, CDR2 SYDVKM. The V and J ends lost 6 bases and 1 base, in that order; junction bases with no gene match: 6. The CDR3 is made up of 15 amino acids.

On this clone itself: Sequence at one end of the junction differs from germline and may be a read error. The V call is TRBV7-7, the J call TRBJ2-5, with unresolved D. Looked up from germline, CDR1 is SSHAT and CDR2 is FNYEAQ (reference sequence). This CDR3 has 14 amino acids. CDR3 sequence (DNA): TGTGCTAGCAGCTTAGGGATCCCCGGAGAGACCCAGTACTTC. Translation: CASSLGIPGETQYF.

The CDR3 is CSAPLPYEQYF. For the CDR3, the DNA is TGCAGTGCTCCCCTACCCTACGAGCAGTACTTC. V usage is TRBV20-1 and J usage is TRBJ2-7, with D unresolved. The V end was cut by 5 bases, the J end by 2 bases, with 7 bases between. The CDR3 spans 11 residues. Germline V gene sequence: CDR1 DFQATT, CDR2 SNEGSKA (reference sequence).

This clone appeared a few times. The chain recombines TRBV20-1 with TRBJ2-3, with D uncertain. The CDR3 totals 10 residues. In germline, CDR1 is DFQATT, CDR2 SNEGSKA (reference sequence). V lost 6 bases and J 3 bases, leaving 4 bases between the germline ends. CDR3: CSAQTDTQYF. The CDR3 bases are TGCAGTGCCCAGACAGATACGCAGTATTTT.

The CDR3 coding sequence is TGTGCCAGCAGCCGAGCGACAGGGCGTTACAATGAGCAGTTCTTC. It encodes CASSRATGRYNEQFF. The chain couples TRBV11-1 to TRBJ2-1, with 7 bases matching TRBD1. The CDR3 loop spans 15 amino acids. Trimming took 5 bases from V and 4 from J; bases not matched to a gene: 8. Germline V lookup: CDR1 SGHAT, CDR2 FQDESV (reference sequence).

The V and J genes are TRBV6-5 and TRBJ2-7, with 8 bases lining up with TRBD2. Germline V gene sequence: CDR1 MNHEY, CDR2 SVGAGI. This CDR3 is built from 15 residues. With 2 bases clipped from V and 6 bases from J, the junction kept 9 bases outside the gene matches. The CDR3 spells CASSYPGLAVSEQYF. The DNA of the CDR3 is TGTGCCAGCAGTTACCCAGGACTAGCCGTATCCGAGCAGTACTTC.

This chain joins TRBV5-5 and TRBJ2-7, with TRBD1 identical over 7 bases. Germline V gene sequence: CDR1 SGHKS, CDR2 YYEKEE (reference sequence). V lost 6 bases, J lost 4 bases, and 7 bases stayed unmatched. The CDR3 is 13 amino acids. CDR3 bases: TGTGCCAGCAACAAGGGGGCGGAATACGAGCAGTACTTC. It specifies CASNKGAEYEQYF.

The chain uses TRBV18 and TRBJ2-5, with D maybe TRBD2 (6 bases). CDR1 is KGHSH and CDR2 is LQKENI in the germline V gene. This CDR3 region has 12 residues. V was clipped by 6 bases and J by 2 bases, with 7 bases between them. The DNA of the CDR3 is TGTGCCAGCTCGCGGGAACAAGAGACCCAGTACTTC. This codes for CASSREQETQYF. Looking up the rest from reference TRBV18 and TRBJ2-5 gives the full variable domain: NAGVMQNPRHLVRRRGQEARLRCSPMKGHSHVYWYRQLPEEGLKFMVYLQKENIIDESGMPKERFSAEFPKEGPSILRIQQVVRGDSAAYFCASSREQETQYFGPGTRLLVL.

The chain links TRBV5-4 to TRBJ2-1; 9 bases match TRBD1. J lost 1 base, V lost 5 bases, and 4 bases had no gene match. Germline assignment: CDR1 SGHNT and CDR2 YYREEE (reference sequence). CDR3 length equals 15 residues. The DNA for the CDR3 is TGTGCCAGCAGGACCGGGACAGGGTCCTACAATGAGCAGTTCTTC. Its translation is CASRTGTGSYNEQFF. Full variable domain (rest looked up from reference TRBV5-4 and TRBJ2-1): ETGVTQSPTHLIKTRGQQVTLRCSSQSGHNTVSWYQQALGQGPQFIFQYYREEENGRGNFPPRFSGLQFPNYSSELNVNALELDDSALYLCASRTGTGSYNEQFFGPGTRLTVL.

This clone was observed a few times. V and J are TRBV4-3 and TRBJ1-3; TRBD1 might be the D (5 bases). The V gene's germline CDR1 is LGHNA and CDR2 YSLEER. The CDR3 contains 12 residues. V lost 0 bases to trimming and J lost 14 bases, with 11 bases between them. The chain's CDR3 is CASSQDPGDLYF. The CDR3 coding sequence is TGCGCCAGCAGCCAAGACCCGGGGGACCTATATTTT.

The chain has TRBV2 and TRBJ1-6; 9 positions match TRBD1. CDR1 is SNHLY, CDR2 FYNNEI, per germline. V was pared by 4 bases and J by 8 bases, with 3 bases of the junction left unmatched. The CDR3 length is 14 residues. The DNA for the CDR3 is TGTGCCAGCAGTGTTGACAGGGGGTATTCACCCCTCCACTTT. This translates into CASSVDRGYSPLHF.

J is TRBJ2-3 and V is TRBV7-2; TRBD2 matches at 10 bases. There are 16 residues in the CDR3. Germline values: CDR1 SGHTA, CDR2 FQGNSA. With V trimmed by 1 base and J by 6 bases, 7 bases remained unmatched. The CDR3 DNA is TGTGCCAGCAGCTTAGTGATAGCGGGAGGTCGGGATACGCAGTATTTT. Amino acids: CASSLVIAGGRDTQYF. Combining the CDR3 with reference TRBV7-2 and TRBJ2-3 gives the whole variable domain GAGVSQSPSNKVTEKGKDVELRCDPISGHTALYWYRQSLGQGLEFLIYFQGNSAPDKSGLPSDRFSAERTGGSVSTLTIQRTQQEDSAVYLCASSLVIAGGRDTQYFGPGTRLTVL.

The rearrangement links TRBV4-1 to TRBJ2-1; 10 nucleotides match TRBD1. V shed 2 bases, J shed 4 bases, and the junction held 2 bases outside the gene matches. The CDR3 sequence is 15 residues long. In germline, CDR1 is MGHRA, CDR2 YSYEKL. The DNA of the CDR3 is TGCGCCAGCAGCCAATCGGGACAGGGGTACAATGAGCAGTTCTTC. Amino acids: CASSQSGQGYNEQFF.

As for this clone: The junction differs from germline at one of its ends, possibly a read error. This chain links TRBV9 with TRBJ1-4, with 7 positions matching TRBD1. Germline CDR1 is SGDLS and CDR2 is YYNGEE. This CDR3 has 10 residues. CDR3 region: CASGDRDRHF. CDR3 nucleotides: TGTGCCAGCGGGGACCGGGACAGACATTTT.

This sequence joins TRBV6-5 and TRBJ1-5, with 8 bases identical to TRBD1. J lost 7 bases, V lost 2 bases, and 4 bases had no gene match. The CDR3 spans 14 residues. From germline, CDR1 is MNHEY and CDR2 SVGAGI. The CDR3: CASSYAQGGQPQHF. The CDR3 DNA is TGTGCCAGCAGTTACGCACAGGGGGGGCAGCCCCAGCATTTT.

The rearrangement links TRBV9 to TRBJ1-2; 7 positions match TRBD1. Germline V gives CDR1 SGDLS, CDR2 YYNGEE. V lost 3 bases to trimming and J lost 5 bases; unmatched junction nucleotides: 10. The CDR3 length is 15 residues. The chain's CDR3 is CASSAEQGTLYGYTF. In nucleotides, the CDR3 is TGTGCCAGCAGCGCCGAACAGGGGACCCTATATGGCTACACCTTC.

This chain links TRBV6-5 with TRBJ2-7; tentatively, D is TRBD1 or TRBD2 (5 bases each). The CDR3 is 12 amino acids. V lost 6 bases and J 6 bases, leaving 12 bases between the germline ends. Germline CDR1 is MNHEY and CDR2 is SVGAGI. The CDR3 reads CASSGLGVEQYF. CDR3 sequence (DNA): TGTGCCAGCAGCGGCTTGGGGGTCGAGCAGTACTTC.